Each of the 17 T cell receptor beta chains below was sequenced from the same sample in a study of CD4 T cells in relation to SARS-CoV-2 and coronaviruses listed by TCRdb under 2021. No antigen has been assigned to these receptors. Library construction relied on the immunoSEQ multiplex PCR assay. TCRdb re-hosts the immuneACCESS table, in-frame sequences only. Its copies lack some clones; in the studies checked, an unresolved V gene accounts for under half of them, and the cause for the rest is not known. This sample is represented by over 35,000 clones; roughly 80% of them were singletons. The top ten hold roughly 20% of the sample. Sample: memory CD4+ T cells from PBMCs, cultured in vitro. Reading the label with the study, this specimen's cell subset or site is: memory (non-naive) CD4+ T cells. Receptors originate from an adult with COVID-19.

The sample holds one count of this clone. This sequence joins TRBV28 and TRBJ2-7; D possibly matches TRBD1 or TRBD2 (6 bases each). The ends were cut back, 2 bases at V and 5 bases at J, with 19 bases in the middle. This CDR3 has 16 residues. Germline CDR1 is MDHEN and CDR2 is SYDVKM. As DNA, the CDR3 is TGTGCCAGCAGTTTAAACGGGGGCAGCCGGGCCGACGAGCAGTACTTC. Its translation: CASSLNGGSRADEQYF.

This clone occurred a few times. The chain links TRBV2 to TRBJ1-6; D may be TRBD1 (5 bases). CDR1 is SNHLY and CDR2 is FYNNEI in the germline V gene. V was trimmed by 8 bases and J by 4 bases, leaving 9 bases between them. The CDR3 runs to 13 residues. The CDR3 nucleotides read TGTGCCAGCTTGTGGGGGTATAATTCACCCCTCCACTTT. Translating gives CASLWGYNSPLHF.

The chain uses TRBV7-2 and TRBJ2-1; 7 nucleotides line up with TRBD2. Per the germline V gene, CDR1 is SGHTA and CDR2 is FQGNSA. The CDR3 extends over 14 amino acids. The junction had 4 bases not matched to a gene; V was cut back by 2 bases and J by 6 bases. The DNA of the CDR3 is TGTGCCAGCAGCTTAATCCCGGGAGGCAATGAGCAGTTCTTC. This sequence encodes CASSLIPGGNEQFF. The full variable domain, rest sourced from reference TRBV7-2 and TRBJ2-1, is GAGVSQSPSNKVTEKGKDVELRCDPISGHTALYWYRQSLGQGLEFLIYFQGNSAPDKSGLPSDRFSAERTGGSVSTLTIQRTQQEDSAVYLCASSLIPGGNEQFFGPGTRLTVL.

The rearrangement joins TRBV19 to TRBJ1-1; D is uncertain. Trimming took off 6 bases at V and 3 bases at J, with 11 bases between the two ends. CDR1 is LNHDA and CDR2 is SQIVND in the germline V gene (reference sequence). The CDR3 extends over 13 amino acids. The CDR3, as DNA: TGTGCCAGTAGGGAAGGACGGGACACTGAAGCTTTCTTT. It specifies CASREGRDTEAFF.

This chain joins TRBV11-1 and TRBJ1-5; possibly TRBD1 for D (6 bases). The CDR3 is 15 residues long. From germline, CDR1 is SGHAT and CDR2 FQDESV (reference sequence). V shed 0 bases and J shed 7 bases, with 13 bases lying between them. This CDR3 reads CASSLAQGGGQPQHF. CDR3 nucleotide sequence: TGTGCCAGCAGCTTAGCGCAAGGGGGGGGCCAGCCCCAGCATTTT.

V is TRBV7-6 and J is TRBJ2-7; 10 positions match TRBD2. This CDR3 has 16 residues. CDR1 is SGHVS and CDR2 is FNYEAQ in the germline V gene. The J segment lost 6 bases and the V segment lost 4 bases, leaving 12 bases of the junction unmatched. As DNA, the CDR3 is TGTGCCAGCAGCTCAGACAAAAGCGGGAGGGTGTTCGAGCAGTACTTC. Residues: CASSSDKSGRVFEQYF.

This clone was counted a few times. The rearrangement uses TRBV6-1 and TRBJ2-7, with TRBD1 matching 10 bases. The germline V gene has CDR1 MNHNS and CDR2 SASEGT. The ends lost 7 bases at V and 5 bases at J; junction bases unmatched: 5. The CDR3 spans 13 residues. CDR3 bases: TGTGCCAGCAAACGACAGGGGGCCCACGAGCAGTACTTC. This translates into CASKRQGAHEQYF.

The gene calls are TRBV19 and TRBJ1-4; D uncertain. Deletions cut 8 bases from V and 7 bases from J, with 23 bases between. Per germline, CDR1 LNHDA and CDR2 SQIVND (reference sequence). This CDR3 has 16 amino acids. This CDR3 reads CASRPDHTPFSEKLFF. Here the CDR3 DNA reads TGTGCCAGTCGGCCGGACCATACCCCCTTTAGTGAAAAACTGTTTTTT.

This chain joins TRBV7-9 and TRBJ2-5, with TRBD2 matching over 9 bases. Germline loops: CDR1 SEHNR, CDR2 FQNEAQ (reference sequence). The CDR3 loop spans 15 amino acids. V lost 2 bases and J lost 1; bases outside the gene matches: 2. The DNA for the CDR3 is TGTGCCAGCAGCTTAAGCGGGAGGCCCCAAGAGACCCAGTACTTC. This translates into CASSLSGRPQETQYF. The full variable domain, its missing parts supplied by reference TRBV7-9 and TRBJ2-5, is DTGVSQNPRHKITKRGQNVTFRCDPISEHNRLYWYRQTLGQGPEFLTYFQNEAQLEKSRLLSDRFSAERPKGSFSTLEIQRTEQGDSAMYLCASSLSGRPQETQYFGPGTRLLVL.

V is TRBV3-1 (or the pseudogene TRBV3-2) and J is TRBJ2-1, with D unresolved. V gave up 2 bases and J gave up 5 bases, with 10 bases separating them. CDR3 length: 14 residues. From germline, CDR1 is LGHDT and CDR2 YNNKEL (reference sequence). The CDR3 loop is CASSQMLNNNEQFF. DNA of the CDR3: TGTGCCAGCAGCCAAATGCTGAACAACAATGAGCAGTTCTTC.

About this clone: At the DNA level, this CDR3 is encoded by other sequences in the same sample as well. CDR3 sequence: CASSLGQATYEQYF. The CDR3 DNA reads as TGTGCCAGCAGCTTAGGACAGGCAACCTACGAGCAGTACTTC. The chain links TRBV7-9 to TRBJ2-7; TRBD1 is a possible D gene (6 bases). Germline CDR1 SEHNR, CDR2 FQNEAQ (reference sequence). CDR3 length equals 14 residues. The ends were cut back, 1 base at V and 2 bases at J, with 9 bases in the middle.

The V gene is TRBV2, the J gene TRBJ1-1; 7 positions agree with TRBD1. CDR1 and CDR2 (germline): SNHLY, FYNNEI. V dropped 5 bases and J dropped 8; count of bases not matched to a gene: 11. This CDR3 spans 14 amino acids. The CDR3 sequence: CASSWDGGDSEAFF. The CDR3 DNA is TGTGCCAGCAGTTGGGACGGAGGGGACAGCGAAGCTTTCTTT.

This chain connects TRBV7-3 to TRBJ1-1; D is undetermined. V gave up 1 base and J gave up 1 base, with 4 bases separating them. The CDR3 has 13 residues. Germline V lookup: CDR1 SGHTA, CDR2 FQGTGA. The CDR3 DNA reads TGTGCCAGCAGCTTAATACGGAACACTGAAGCTTTCTTT. The encoded protein is CASSLIRNTEAFF.

This rearrangement joins TRBV24-1 to TRBJ2-5, with TRBD1 matching over 7 bases. This CDR3 is built from 15 residues. In germline, CDR1 is KGHDR, CDR2 SFDVKD. V shed 3 bases and J 4 bases; nucleotides not matched to a gene: 7. This chain's CDR3 is CATSDQQGPRETQYF. For the CDR3, the DNA is TGTGCCACCAGTGATCAACAGGGGCCCCGAGAGACCCAGTACTTC.

The chain links TRBV6-5 to TRBJ2-7; D may match TRBD1 or TRBD2 (5 bases each). This CDR3 is 14 amino acids long. The germline gives CDR1 MNHEY, CDR2 SVGAGI. V was pared by 7 bases and J by 3 bases, with 16 bases between. The CDR3 DNA sequence: TGTGCCAGCACAAAAACGGGACGGCACTACGAGCAGTACTTC. Amino acids: CASTKTGRHYEQYF.

The CDR3 DNA reads as TGTGCCACCAGCAGAGATCGAAGGGGGAGGGACACTGAAGCTTTCTTT. Protein product: CATSRDRRGRDTEAFF. The V and J genes are TRBV15 and TRBJ1-1; a possible D gene is TRBD1 (6 bases). CDR3 size: 16 residues. Between the trimmed V and J ends, which lost 0 bases and 3 bases, there was a span of 14 bases. The germline V gene encodes CDR1 LNHNV and CDR2 YYDKDF (reference sequence).

This chain links TRBV6-5 with TRBJ2-5; 7 positions agree with TRBD1. Germline loops: CDR1 MNHEY, CDR2 SVGAGI. The trim removed 6 bases at V and 5 bases at J, leaving 12 bases unmatched. The CDR3 extends over 15 amino acids. The CDR3 here is CASRPLVTGVETQYF. The CDR3 DNA follows: TGTGCCAGCAGGCCTTTGGTTACAGGGGTCGAGACCCAGTACTTC.